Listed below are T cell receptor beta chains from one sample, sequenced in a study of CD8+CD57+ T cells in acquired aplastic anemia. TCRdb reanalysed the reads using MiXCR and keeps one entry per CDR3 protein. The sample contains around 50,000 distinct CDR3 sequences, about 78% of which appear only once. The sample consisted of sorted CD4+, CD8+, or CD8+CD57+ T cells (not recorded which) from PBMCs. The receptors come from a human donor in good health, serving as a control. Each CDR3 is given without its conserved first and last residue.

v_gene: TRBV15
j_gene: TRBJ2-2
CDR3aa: ATSRGSSNTGELF

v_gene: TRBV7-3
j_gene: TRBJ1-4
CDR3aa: ANRDRDEKLF

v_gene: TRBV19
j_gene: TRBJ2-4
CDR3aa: ASSHQTGLAKNIQY

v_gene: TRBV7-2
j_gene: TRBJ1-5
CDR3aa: ASSSGLKQPQH

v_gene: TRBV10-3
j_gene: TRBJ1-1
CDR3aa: AISEGLGGRTEAF

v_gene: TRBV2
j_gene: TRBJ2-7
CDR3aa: ASAQAGWYEQY

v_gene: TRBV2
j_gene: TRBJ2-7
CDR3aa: ASRELAGGSYEQY

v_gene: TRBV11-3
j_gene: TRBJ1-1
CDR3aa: ASSDPRGNTEAF

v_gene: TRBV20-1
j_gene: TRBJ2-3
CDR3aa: SARDGAKRTSTDTQY

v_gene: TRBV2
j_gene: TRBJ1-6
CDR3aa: ASSSRTGTNSPLH

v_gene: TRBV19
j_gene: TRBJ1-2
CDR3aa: ASNDFLRANYGYT

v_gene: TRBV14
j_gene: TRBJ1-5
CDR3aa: ASGQVNQPQH

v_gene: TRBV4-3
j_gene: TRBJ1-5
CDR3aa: ASSQDVEGNQPQH

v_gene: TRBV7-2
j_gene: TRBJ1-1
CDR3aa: ASRGNTEAF

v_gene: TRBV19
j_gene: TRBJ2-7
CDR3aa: ASSIGGLREQY

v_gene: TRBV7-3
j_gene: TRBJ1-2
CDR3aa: ASIQGGNYGYT

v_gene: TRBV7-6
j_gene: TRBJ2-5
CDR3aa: ASSLIRTEETQY

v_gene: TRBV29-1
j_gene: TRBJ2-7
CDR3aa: SVAPGGSYEQY

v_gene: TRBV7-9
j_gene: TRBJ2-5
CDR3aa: ASSGAGETQY

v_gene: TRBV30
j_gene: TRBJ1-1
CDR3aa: AWSRLDSSTEAF

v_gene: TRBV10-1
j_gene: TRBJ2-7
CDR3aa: ASALSLEQY

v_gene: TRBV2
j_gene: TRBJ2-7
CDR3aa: ASMGDYEQY

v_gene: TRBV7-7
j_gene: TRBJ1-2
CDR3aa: AVISPGGKDGCT

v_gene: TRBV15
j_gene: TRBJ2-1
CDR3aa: ATSRTSGPYNEQF

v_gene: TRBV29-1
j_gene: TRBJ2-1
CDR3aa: SVEGLAGNEQF

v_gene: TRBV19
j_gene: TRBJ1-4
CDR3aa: ASTPRAAATNEKLF

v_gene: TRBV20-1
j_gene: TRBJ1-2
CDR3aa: SANTGDRGDGYT

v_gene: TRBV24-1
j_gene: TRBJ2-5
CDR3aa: ATSNDRGGETQY

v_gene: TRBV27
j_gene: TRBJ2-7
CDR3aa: ASTSGSLSSYEQY

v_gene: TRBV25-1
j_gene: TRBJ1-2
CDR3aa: ASTIRGRNYGYT

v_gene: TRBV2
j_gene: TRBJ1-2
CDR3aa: ASRDSLVRYT

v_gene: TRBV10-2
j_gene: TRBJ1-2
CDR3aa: ASSVGQYGNVGGYT

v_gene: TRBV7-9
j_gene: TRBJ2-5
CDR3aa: ASSPARGDQETQY

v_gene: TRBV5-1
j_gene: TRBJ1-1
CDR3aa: ASDLGGPNTEAF

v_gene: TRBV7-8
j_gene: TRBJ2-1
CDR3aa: ASTRGLAHNEQF

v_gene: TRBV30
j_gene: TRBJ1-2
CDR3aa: AWSGGANYGYT

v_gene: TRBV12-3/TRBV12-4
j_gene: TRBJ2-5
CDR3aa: ASSLAQETQY

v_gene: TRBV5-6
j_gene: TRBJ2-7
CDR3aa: ASSKLAGGHEQY

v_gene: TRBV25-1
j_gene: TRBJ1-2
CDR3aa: ASSARTGDYNYGYT

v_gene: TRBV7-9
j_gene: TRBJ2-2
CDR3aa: ASSSGTEYTGELF

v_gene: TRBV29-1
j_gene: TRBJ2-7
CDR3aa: SAEAESYEQY

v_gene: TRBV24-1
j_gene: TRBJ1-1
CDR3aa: ATQGDTEAF

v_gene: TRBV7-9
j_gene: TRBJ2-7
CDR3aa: ASSVQGYEQY

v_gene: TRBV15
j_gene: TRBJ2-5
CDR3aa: ATSRGTGVSQY

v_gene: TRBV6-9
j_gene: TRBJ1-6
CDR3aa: ASSVANNSPLH

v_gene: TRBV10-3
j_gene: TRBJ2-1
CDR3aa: AISEVGPSKPWEQF

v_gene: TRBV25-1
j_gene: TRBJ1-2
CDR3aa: ASSEIAGGGYT

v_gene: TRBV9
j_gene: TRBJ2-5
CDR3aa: ASSRNRSPGTGN

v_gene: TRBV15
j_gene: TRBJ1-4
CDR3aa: ATSRGGSQRNEKLF

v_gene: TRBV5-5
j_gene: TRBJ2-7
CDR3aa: ASSLGTSPSEQY

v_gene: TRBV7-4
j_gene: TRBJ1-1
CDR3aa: ASSPQGETEAF

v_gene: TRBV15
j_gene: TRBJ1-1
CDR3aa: ATSRGAGSRTEAF

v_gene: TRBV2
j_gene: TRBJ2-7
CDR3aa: ASRGRSQNNEQY

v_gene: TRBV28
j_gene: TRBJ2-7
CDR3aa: ASSSNRQGVGTSSYEQY

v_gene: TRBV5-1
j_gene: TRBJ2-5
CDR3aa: ASSLGTGGLETQY

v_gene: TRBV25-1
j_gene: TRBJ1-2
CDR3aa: ASSTTRRGEGYT

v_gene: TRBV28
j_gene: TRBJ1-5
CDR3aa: ASSLSSRDPMDQPQH

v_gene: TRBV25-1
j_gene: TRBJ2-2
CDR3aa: ASSVVAGEGTGELF

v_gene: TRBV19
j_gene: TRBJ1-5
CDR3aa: ASSRPGQGARQPQH